This passage covers 7 T cell receptor beta chains from one sample sequenced in a study of identical twins. Via MiXCR, TCRdb re-called the 5' RACE reads, giving one row per CDR3 protein. The sample consists of approximately 210,000 distinct CDR3 sequences, about 6.7% of them appearing once. This sample also belongs to another study, concerning T cells expressing NK-cell markers.

Sequenced: CD8+ T cells sorted from blood. The receptors were gathered from a woman aged 18-35 years in good health.

The genes are TRBV6-2 or TRBV6-3 and TRBJ2-7, with 10 bases lining up with TRBD2. The ends lost 8 bases at V and 4 bases at J; junction bases unmatched: 11. This CDR3 contains 15 residues. Germline loops: CDR1 MNHEY, CDR2 SVGEGT. CDR3 protein: CASCPTLAGGYEQYF. Written as DNA, the CDR3 is TGTGCCAGCTGCCCCACCTTAGCGGGAGGATACGAGCAGTACTTC.

The chain employs TRBV20-1 and TRBJ2-7; 8 positions match TRBD1. The V gene's germline CDR1 is DFQATT and CDR2 SNEGSKA (reference sequence). This CDR3 has 13 residues. V was pared by 4 bases and J by 3 bases, with 5 bases of the junction left unmatched. The DNA for the CDR3 is TGCAGTGCTATGCGGACAGGGAACTACGAGCAGTACTTC. Translation gives CSAMRTGNYEQYF.

There are a few counts of this clonotype. The rearrangement uses TRBV16 and TRBJ1-4; no definite D call. The length of the CDR3 is 12 residues. V was clipped by 3 bases and J by 5 bases, with 4 bases between them. Per germline, CDR1 KGHSY and CDR2 FQNENV. In DNA form, the CDR3 reads TGTGCCAGCAGCCATCCCAATGAAAAACTGTTTTTT. This gives the protein CASSHPNEKLFF.

The chain joins TRBV27 to TRBJ2-1, with D perhaps TRBD2 (6 bases). Trimming removed 5 bases from V and 0 bases from J, with 17 bases in between. From germline, CDR1 is MNHEY and CDR2 SMNVEV (reference sequence). The CDR3 spans 17 residues. In DNA form, the CDR3 reads TGTGCCAGCAGTCGGCTAGGAGCGGGCTACTCCTACAATGAGCAGTTCTTC. Encoded protein: CASSRLGAGYSYNEQFF.

The genes are TRBV5-6 and TRBJ1-1; tentatively, D is TRBD1 (5 bases). Germline V gene sequence: CDR1 SGHDT, CDR2 YYEEEE. V lost 5 bases and J 8 bases, leaving 13 bases between the germline ends. The CDR3 has 12 residues. Here the CDR3 DNA reads TGTGCCAGCAGTAGTGGAGGGGCGGAAGCTTTCTTT. Residues: CASSSGGAEAFF.

Concerning this clonotype itself: At one end the junction does not follow the germline gene, possibly because of a read error. The V and J genes are TRBV10-2 and TRBJ1-1; unclear D gene. This CDR3 spans 11 amino acids. Germline V gene lookup returns CDR1 WSHSY and CDR2 SAAADI. The CDR3 spells CASTQNIEAFF. CDR3 coding DNA: TGCGCCAGCACCCAGAACATTGAAGCTTTCTTT.

V gene TRBV11-1 combines with J gene TRBJ2-1, with 7 bases that match TRBD2. The CDR3 runs to 14 residues. Germline assignment: CDR1 SGHAT and CDR2 FQDESV (reference sequence). V was clipped by 4 bases and J by 3 bases; unmatched bases: 3. CDR3 bases: TGTGCCAGCAGCTCACGGGACTACTACAATGAGCAGTTCTTC. Protein: CASSSRDYYNEQFF.